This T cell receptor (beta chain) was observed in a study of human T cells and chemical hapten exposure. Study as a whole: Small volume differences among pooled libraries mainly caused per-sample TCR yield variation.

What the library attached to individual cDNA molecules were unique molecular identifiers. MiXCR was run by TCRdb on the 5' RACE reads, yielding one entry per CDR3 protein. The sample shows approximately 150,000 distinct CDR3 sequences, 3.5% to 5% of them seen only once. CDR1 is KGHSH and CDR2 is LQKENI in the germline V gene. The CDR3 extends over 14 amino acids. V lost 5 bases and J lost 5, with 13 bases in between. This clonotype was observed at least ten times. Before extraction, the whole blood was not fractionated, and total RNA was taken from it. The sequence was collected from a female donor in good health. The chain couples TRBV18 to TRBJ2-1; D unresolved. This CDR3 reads CASSTTPRNNEQFF. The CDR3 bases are TGTGCCAGCTCAACTACCCCAAGAAACAATGAGCAGTTCTTC.